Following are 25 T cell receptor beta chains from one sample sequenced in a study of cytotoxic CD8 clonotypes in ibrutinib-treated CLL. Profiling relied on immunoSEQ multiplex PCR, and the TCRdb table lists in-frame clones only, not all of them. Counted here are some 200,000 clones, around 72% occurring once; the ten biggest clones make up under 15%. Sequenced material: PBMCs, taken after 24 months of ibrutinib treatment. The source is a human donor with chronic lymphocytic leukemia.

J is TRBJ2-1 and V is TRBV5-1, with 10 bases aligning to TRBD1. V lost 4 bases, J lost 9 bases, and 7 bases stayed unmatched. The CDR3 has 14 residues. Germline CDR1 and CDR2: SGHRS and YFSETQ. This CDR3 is CASSAGQGSSEQFF. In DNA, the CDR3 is TGCGCCAGCAGCGCGGGACAGGGGTCAAGTGAGCAGTTCTTC.

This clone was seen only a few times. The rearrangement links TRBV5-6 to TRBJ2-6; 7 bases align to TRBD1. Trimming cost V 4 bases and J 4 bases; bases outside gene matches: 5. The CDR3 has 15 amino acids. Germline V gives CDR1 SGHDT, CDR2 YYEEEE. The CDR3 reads CASSRTGLGANVLTF. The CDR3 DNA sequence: TGTGCCAGCAGCCGGACAGGTCTGGGGGCCAACGTCCTGACTTTC.

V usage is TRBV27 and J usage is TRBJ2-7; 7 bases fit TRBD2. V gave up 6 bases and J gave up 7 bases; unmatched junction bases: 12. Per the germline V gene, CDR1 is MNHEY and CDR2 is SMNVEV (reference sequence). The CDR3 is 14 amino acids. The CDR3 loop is CASSDRLGGREQYF. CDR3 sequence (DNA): TGTGCCAGCAGCGACCGCCTGGGAGGGCGAGAGCAGTACTTC.

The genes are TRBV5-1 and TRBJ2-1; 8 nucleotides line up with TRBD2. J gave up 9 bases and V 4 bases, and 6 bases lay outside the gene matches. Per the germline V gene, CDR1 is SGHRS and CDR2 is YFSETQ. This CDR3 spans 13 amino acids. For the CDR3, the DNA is TGCGCCAGCAGCCCGGGACTAGGGGTTGAGCAGTTCTTC. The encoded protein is CASSPGLGVEQFF.

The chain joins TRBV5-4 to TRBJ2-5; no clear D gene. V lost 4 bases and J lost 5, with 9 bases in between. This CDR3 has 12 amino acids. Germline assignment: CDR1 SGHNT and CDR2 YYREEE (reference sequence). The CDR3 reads CASSREAETQYF. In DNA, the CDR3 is TGTGCCAGCAGCAGGGAAGCGGAGACCCAGTACTTC.

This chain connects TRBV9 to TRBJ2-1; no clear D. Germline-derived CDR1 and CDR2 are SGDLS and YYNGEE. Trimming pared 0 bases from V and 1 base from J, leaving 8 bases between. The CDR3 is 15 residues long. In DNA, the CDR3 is TGTGCCAGCAGCGTAGATCGGCGGTCCTACAATGAGCAGTTCTTC. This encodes CASSVDRRSYNEQFF. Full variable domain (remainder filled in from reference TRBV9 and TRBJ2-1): DSGVTQTPKHLITATGQRVTLRCSPRSGDLSVYWYQQSLDQGLQFLIQYYNGEERAKGNILERFSAQQFPDLHSELNLSSLELGDSALYFCASSVDRRSYNEQFFGPGTRLTVL.

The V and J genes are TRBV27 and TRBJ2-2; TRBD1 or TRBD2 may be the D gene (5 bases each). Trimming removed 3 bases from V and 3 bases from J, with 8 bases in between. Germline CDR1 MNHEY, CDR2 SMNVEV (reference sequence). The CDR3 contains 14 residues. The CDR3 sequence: CASSLGPYTGELFF. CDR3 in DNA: TGTGCCAGCAGTTTGGGACCGTACACCGGGGAGCTGTTTTTT.

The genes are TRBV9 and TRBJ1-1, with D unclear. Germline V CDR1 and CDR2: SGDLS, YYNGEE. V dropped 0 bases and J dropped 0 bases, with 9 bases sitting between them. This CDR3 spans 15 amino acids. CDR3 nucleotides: TGTGCCAGCAGCGTAGGGGGAGGCGTGAACACTGAAGCTTTCTTT. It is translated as CASSVGGGVNTEAFF.

The CDR3 spells CASSLRSRNTEAFF. The CDR3, as DNA: TGTGCCAGCAGCTTACGTTCCAGAAACACTGAAGCTTTCTTT. The rearrangement uses TRBV7-6 and TRBJ1-1; D unclear. With 2 bases removed from V and 2 bases from J, the gap between germline ends came to 9 bases. Germline lookup yields CDR1 SGHVS and CDR2 FNYEAQ. The CDR3 totals 14 residues. Combining the CDR3 with reference TRBV7-6 and TRBJ1-1 gives the whole variable domain GAGVSQSPRYKVTKRGQDVALRCDPISGHVSLYWYRQALGQGPEFLTYFNYEAQQDKSGLPNDRFSAERPEGSISTLTIQRTEQRDSAMYRCASSLRSRNTEAFFGQGTRLTVV.

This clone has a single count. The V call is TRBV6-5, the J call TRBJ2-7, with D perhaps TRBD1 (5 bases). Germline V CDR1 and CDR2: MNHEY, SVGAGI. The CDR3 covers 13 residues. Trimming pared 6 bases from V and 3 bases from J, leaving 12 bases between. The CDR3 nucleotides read TGTGCCAGCAGCTTTGGACACCGCTACGAGCAGTACTTC. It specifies CASSFGHRYEQYF.

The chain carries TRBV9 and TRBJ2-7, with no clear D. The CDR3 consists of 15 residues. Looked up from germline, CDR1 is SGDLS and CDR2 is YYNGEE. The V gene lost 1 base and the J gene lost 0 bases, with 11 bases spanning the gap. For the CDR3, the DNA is TGTGCCAGCAGCGTAAGCGCCCAGAGCTCCTACGAGCAGTACTTC. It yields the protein CASSVSAQSSYEQYF.

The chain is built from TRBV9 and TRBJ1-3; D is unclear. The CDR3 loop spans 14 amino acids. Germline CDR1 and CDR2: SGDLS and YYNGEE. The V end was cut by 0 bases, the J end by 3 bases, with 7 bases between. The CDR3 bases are TGTGCCAGCAGCGTAGAGATTGGTGGAAACACCATATATTTT. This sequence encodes CASSVEIGGNTIYF.

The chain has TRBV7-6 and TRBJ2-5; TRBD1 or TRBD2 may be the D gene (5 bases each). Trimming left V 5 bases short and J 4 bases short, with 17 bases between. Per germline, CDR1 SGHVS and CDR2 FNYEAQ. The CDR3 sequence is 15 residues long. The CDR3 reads CASSLWGPWGETQYF. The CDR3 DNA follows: TGTGCCAGCAGCCTGTGGGGACCCTGGGGAGAGACCCAGTACTTC.

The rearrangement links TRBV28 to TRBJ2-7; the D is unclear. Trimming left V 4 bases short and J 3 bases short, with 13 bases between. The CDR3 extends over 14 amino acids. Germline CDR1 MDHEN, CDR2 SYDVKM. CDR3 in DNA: TGTGCCAGCAGTTCATCGACTGGGTTCTACGAGCAGTACTTC. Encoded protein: CASSSSTGFYEQYF. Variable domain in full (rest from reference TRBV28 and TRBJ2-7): DVKVTQSSRYLVKRTGEKVFLECVQDMDHENMFWYRQDPGLGLRLIYFSYDVKMKEKGDIPEGYSVSREKKERFSLILESASTNQTSMYLCASSSSTGFYEQYFGPGTRLTVT.

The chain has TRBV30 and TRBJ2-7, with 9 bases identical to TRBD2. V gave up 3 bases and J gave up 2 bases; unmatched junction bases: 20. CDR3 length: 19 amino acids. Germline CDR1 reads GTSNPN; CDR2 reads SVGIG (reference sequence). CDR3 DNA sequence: TGTGCCTGGAGATCGGCTAGCGGGACTCGTAAGAAGTCAGCCTACGAGCAGTACTTC. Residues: CAWRSASGTRKKSAYEQYF.

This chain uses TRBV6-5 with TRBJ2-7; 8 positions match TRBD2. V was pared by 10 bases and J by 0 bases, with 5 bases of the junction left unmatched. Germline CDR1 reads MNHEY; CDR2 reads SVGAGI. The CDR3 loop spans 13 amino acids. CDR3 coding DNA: TGTGCCACCCGGGAGGGAAGCTCCTACGAGCAGTACTTC. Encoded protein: CATREGSSYEQYF.

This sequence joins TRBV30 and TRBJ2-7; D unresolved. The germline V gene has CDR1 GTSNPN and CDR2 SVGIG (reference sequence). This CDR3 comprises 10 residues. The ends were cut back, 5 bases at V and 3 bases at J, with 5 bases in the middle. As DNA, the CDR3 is TGTGCCTGGGGTAACTACGAGCAGTACTTC. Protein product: CAWGNYEQYF.

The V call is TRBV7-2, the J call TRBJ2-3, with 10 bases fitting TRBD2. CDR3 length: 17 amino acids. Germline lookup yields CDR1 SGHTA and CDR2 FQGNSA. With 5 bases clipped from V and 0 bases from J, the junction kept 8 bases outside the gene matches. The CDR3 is CASSRRTSGTSTDTQYF. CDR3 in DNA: TGTGCCAGCAGCAGGAGGACTAGCGGAACTAGCACAGATACGCAGTATTTT. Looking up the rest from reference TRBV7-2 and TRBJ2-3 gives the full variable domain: GAGVSQSPSNKVTEKGKDVELRCDPISGHTALYWYRQSLGQGLEFLIYFQGNSAPDKSGLPSDRFSAERTGGSVSTLTIQRTQQEDSAVYLCASSRRTSGTSTDTQYFGPGTRLTVL.

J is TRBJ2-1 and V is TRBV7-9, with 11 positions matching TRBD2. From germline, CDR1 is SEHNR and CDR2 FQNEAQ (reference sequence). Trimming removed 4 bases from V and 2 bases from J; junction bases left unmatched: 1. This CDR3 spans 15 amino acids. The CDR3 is CASSSLAGAYNEQFF. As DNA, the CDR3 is TGTGCCAGCAGCTCACTAGCGGGGGCCTACAATGAGCAGTTCTTC.

This CDR3 is CASSFGWAWSTDTQYF. CDR3 bases: TGTGCCAGCAGTTTTGGTTGGGCCTGGAGCACAGATACGCAGTATTTT. The rearrangement uses TRBV28 and TRBJ2-3, with D unclear. The CDR3 runs to 16 residues. The V gene's germline CDR1 is MDHEN and CDR2 SYDVKM. The ends were cut back, 3 bases at V and 0 bases at J, with 13 bases in the middle.

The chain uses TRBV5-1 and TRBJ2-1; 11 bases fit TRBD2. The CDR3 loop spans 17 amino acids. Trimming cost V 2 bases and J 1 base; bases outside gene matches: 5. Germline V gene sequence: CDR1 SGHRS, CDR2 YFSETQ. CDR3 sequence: CASSFVLAGVSYNEQFF. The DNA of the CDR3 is TGCGCCAGCAGCTTCGTACTAGCGGGAGTGTCCTACAATGAGCAGTTCTTC.

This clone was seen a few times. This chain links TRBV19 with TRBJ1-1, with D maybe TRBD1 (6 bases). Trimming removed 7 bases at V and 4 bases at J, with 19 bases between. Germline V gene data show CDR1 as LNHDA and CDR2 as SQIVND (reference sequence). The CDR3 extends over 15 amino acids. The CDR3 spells CASMVRAGESTEAFF. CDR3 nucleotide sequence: TGTGCCAGTATGGTGAGGGCAGGGGAGAGCACTGAAGCTTTCTTT. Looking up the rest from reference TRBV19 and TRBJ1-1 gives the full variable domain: DGGITQSPKYLFRKEGQNVTLSCEQNLNHDAMYWYRQDPGQGLRLIYYSQIVNDFQKGDIAEGYSVSREKKESFPLTVTSAQKNPTAFYLCASMVRAGESTEAFFGQGTRLTVV.

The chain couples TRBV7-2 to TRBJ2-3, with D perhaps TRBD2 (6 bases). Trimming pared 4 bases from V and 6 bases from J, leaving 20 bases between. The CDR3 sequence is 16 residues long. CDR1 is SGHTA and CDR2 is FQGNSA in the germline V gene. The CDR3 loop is CASSSTGTLQSDTQYF. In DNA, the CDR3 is TGTGCCAGCAGCTCGACCGGGACTCTGCAATCGGATACGCAGTATTTT.

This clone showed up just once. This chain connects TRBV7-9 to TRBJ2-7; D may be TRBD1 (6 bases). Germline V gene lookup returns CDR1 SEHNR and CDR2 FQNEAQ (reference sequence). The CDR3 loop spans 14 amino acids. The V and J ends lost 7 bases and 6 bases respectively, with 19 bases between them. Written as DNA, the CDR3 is TGTGCCAGCACCTCCGACAGGACTTATTCCGAGCAGTACTTC. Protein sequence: CASTSDRTYSEQYF.

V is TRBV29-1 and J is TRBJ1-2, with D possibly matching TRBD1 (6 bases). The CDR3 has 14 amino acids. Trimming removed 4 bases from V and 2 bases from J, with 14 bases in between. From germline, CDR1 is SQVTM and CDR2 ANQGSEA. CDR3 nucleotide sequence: TGCAGCGTTGTGACAGGCAGGTTCAACTATGGCTACACCTTC. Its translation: CSVVTGRFNYGYTF.